This section outlines one T cell receptor beta chain sequence together with its context. These data belong to a study of blood T cell repertoires in COVID-19. Study summary: Some COVID-19 samples were acute and others convalescent; all came from the United States, Italy and Spain. T cells, B-cell-depleted T cells, or PBMCs provided the cDNA or gDNA that served as material.

The CDR3 loop spans 18 amino acids. CDR1 MNHEY and CDR2 SMNVEV come from the germline V gene (reference sequence). V gave up 5 bases and J gave up 4 bases, with 21 bases separating them. In the authors' methods: Reference gene primer amplification gave nucleated cell count estimates. Profiled with immunoSEQ multiplex PCR; TCRdb holds only in-frame clones, not every one. That table is the source of V, J and clone size, and D and trimming were worked out from the DNA. The sample consists of some 74,000 clones, 65% to 90% of them appearing once. Source material: peripheral blood. This clonotype originated in a man older than 75 with acute or convalescent COVID-19. The rearrangement uses TRBV27 and TRBJ1-6; D gene ambiguous. In DNA form, the CDR3 reads TGTGCCAGCAGTCCCCGTTGGGCAATGGATCTTTATAATTCACCCCTCCACTTT. This sequence encodes CASSPRWAMDLYNSPLHF.